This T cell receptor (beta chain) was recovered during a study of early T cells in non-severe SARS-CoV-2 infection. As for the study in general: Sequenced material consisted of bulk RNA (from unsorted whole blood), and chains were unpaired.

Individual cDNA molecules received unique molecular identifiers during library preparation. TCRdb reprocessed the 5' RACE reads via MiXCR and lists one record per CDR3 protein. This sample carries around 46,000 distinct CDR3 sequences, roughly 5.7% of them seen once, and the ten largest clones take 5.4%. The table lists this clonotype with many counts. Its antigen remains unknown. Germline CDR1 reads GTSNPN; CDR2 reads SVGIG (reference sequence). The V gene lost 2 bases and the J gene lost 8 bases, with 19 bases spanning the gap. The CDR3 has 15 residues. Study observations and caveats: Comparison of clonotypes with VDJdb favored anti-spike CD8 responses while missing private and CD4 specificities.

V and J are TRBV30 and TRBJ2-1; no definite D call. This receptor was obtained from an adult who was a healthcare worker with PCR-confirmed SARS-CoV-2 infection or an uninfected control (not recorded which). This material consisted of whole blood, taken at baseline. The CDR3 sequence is CAWSRSQLGNDEQFF. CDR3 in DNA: TGTGCCTGGAGTCGTAGCCAGTTGGGGAACGATGAGCAGTTCTTC.